This entry lists 22 T cell receptor beta chains sequenced from one sample in a study of human T cells and chemical hapten exposure. TCRdb recomputed calls from the RACE reads with MiXCR, one row per CDR3 protein. The top ten hold roughly 1.2% of the sample, which has fewer than 300,000 distinct CDR3 sequences, over 7.5% seen once. Time point in this sample: pre-sensitization, week 0. Treatment noted: therapeutic diphenylcyclopropenone sensitization with weekly scalp DPC. The source was whole blood, collected in connection with sensitization to the hapten diphenylcyclopropenone (DPC). Source of these receptors: a man in his late teens or twenties with alopecia areata. Some clones in this sample may be carry-over from other donors' samples.

This clonotype was counted a few times. This rearrangement joins TRBV9 to TRBJ2-3; D remains unclear. The V end was cut by 0 bases, the J end by 4 bases, with 12 bases between. There are 15 residues in the CDR3. Germline-derived CDR1 and CDR2 are SGDLS and YYNGEE. The CDR3 bases are TGTGCCAGCAGCGTAGCACCATCGCACCCAGATACGCAGTATTTT. It is translated as CASSVAPSHPDTQYF.

The chain joins TRBV7-6 to TRBJ2-2; perhaps TRBD1 as D (5 bases). V lost 0 bases and J 7 bases, leaving 9 bases between the germline ends. The germline CDR1 and CDR2 sequences are SGHVS and FNYEAQ. The CDR3 is 14 residues long. CDR3 region: CASSLASGNGELFF. The DNA of the CDR3 is TGTGCCAGCAGCTTAGCGTCAGGGAACGGGGAGCTGTTTTTT.

The chain employs TRBV7-9 and TRBJ2-7, with D possibly TRBD1 on 6 matching bases. Germline lookup yields CDR1 SEHNR and CDR2 FQNEAQ (reference sequence). The V end lost 5 bases, the J end lost 3 bases, and 20 bases lay between the germline ends. The CDR3 loop spans 16 amino acids. The CDR3 nucleotides read TGTGCCAGCAGCCAGGCGTCGAGGACAGCGGTCTACGAGCAGTACTTC. Encoded protein: CASSQASRTAVYEQYF.

This clonotype was found many times. The rearrangement links TRBV29-1 to TRBJ2-1; D call uncertain. CDR3 size: 14 residues. CDR1 and CDR2 from the germline V gene are SQVTM and ANQGSEA. V gave up 4 bases and J gave up 2 bases, with 12 bases separating them. CDR3 loop: CSVASFEAYNEQFF. The CDR3 DNA is TGCAGCGTTGCATCCTTCGAAGCCTACAATGAGCAGTTCTTC.

This clonotype has only a few counts. The chain carries TRBV12-3 or TRBV12-4 and TRBJ2-1; D remains ambiguous. V was cut by 3 bases and J by 4 bases, with 7 bases left in between. The CDR3 consists of 13 residues. The CDR3 nucleotides are TGTGCCAGCAGTTTCGCCAGGTACAATGAGCAGTTCTTC. It codes for CASSFARYNEQFF.

A few counts support this clonotype. The J gene is TRBJ2-1, the V gene TRBV4-3; D unclear. Trimming cost V 0 bases and J 8 bases, with 11 bases left between them. Germline V gives CDR1 LGHNA, CDR2 YSLEER. The CDR3 runs 14 residues. The CDR3 spells CASSQEGNKDEQFF. In nucleotides, the CDR3 is TGCGCCAGCAGCCAAGAAGGAAACAAGGATGAGCAGTTCTTC.

This clonotype occurred a few times. The rearrangement uses TRBV11-2 and TRBJ1-4, with D possibly TRBD1 on 6 matching bases. Per the germline V gene, CDR1 is SGHAT and CDR2 is FQNNGV. V was pared by 2 bases and J by 8 bases, with 15 bases between. CDR3 length equals 15 residues. CDR3 DNA: TGTGCCAGCAGCTTAACCCTGGACAGAGAAGAAAAACTGTTTTTT. Translated: CASSLTLDREEKLFF.

A few counts support this clonotype. The chain is built from TRBV12-3 or TRBV12-4 and TRBJ1-1; no firm D call. This CDR3 is built from 13 residues. V was cut by 3 bases and J by 5 bases, with 10 bases left in between. The CDR3 coding sequence is TGTGCCAGCAGTTTTCTCGTTGGGACTGAAGCTTTCTTT. This encodes CASSFLVGTEAFF.

This clonotype was detected a few times. This chain connects TRBV20-1 to TRBJ2-7, with 10 bases identical to TRBD1. CDR1 and CDR2 from the germline V gene are DFQATT and SNEGSKA (reference sequence). V lost 6 bases to trimming and J lost 4 bases; unmatched junction nucleotides: 3. The CDR3 covers 12 residues. The CDR3 region is CSAQDRGYEQYF. Here the CDR3 DNA reads TGCAGTGCCCAGGACAGGGGGTACGAGCAGTACTTC.

The gene calls are TRBV12-3 or TRBV12-4 and TRBJ2-5; 7 bases match TRBD1. V gave up 1 base and J gave up 5 bases; unmatched junction bases: 4. This CDR3 comprises 14 residues. CDR3 sequence (DNA): TGTGCCAGCAGTTTAGAACAGGGGATGGAGACCCAGTACTTC. Encoded protein: CASSLEQGMETQYF.

This clonotype was observed a few times. The chain couples TRBV20-1 to TRBJ2-7; 7 nucleotides match TRBD1. The V gene end was trimmed by 4 bases and the J gene end by 3 bases; junction bases not matched to a gene: 6. CDR1 DFQATT and CDR2 SNEGSKA come from the germline V gene (reference sequence). The CDR3 has 13 amino acids. The CDR3 nucleotides are TGCAGTGCTACCCCGACAGGGCGCTACGAGCAGTACTTC. Residues: CSATPTGRYEQYF.

The V gene is TRBV6-5, the J gene TRBJ2-5, with a tentative D call TRBD1 (6 bases). The CDR3 is 15 residues long. CDR1 and CDR2 from the germline V gene are MNHEY and SVGAGI. V was pared by 2 bases and J by 2 bases, with 12 bases between. The CDR3 is CASSYARDMQETQYF. As DNA, the CDR3 is TGTGCCAGCAGTTACGCACGGGACATGCAAGAGACCCAGTACTTC.

This clonotype has just a few counts. CDR3 DNA: TGTGCCAGCAGTTTTCTGGGGGCGAGCACCGGGGAGCTGTTTTTT. It translates to CASSFLGASTGELFF. The gene calls are TRBV12-3 or TRBV12-4 and TRBJ2-2, with D perhaps TRBD1 (6 bases). CDR3 size: 15 residues. The V end lost 3 bases, the J end lost 4 bases, and 12 bases lay between the germline ends.

The chain links TRBV29-1 to TRBJ2-1; the D is unclear. The CDR3 sequence is 15 residues long. With 2 bases removed from V and 1 base from J, the gap between germline ends came to 12 bases. CDR1 is SQVTM, CDR2 ANQGSEA, per germline. The CDR3 DNA is TGCAGCGTTGAATTCCTGTTTTCTTCCTACAATGAGCAGTTCTTC. It encodes CSVEFLFSSYNEQFF.

The rearrangement links TRBV4-3 to TRBJ2-6, with D tentatively TRBD2 (5 bases). V was clipped by 3 bases and J by 3 bases, with 15 bases between them. There are 17 residues in the CDR3. Germline lookup yields CDR1 LGHNA and CDR2 YSLEER. CDR3 DNA sequence: TGCGCCAGCAGCCAGGACCAAGCCGGGGTTGGGGCCAACGTCCTGACTTTC. This sequence encodes CASSQDQAGVGANVLTF.

This clonotype was seen only a few times. The chain combines TRBV20-1 with TRBJ1-5; 7 positions match TRBD1. The CDR3 is 16 amino acids. Germline V lookup: CDR1 DFQATT, CDR2 SNEGSKA (reference sequence). Germline trimming cut 3 bases from V and 0 bases from J; bases unmatched to any gene: 8. The CDR3 DNA sequence: TGCAGTGCTAGGGACAGGCGGGACTATAGCAATCAGCCCCAGCATTTT. Its translation: CSARDRRDYSNQPQHF.

This clonotype was counted a few times. CDR3 in amino acids: CASNTDRGNEQYF. The DNA of the CDR3 is TGTGCCAGCAATACGGACAGGGGGAACGAGCAGTACTTC. V is TRBV6-1 and J is TRBJ2-7; 10 nucleotides align to TRBD1. There are 13 residues in the CDR3. Germline trimming cut 7 bases from V and 5 bases from J; bases unmatched to any gene: 5. CDR1 is MNHNS and CDR2 is SASEGT in the germline V gene.

This clonotype was seen only a few times. The chain is built from TRBV4-1 and TRBJ2-1, with 8 bases matching TRBD1. V was pared by 5 bases and J by 4 bases, with 7 bases of the junction left unmatched. This CDR3 has 15 amino acids. The germline V gene encodes CDR1 MGHRA and CDR2 YSYEKL. The CDR3 nucleotides are TGCGCCAGCAGCAGCCGGGACAGGAGTTACAATGAGCAGTTCTTC. It translates to CASSSRDRSYNEQFF.

This clonotype was found a few times. The rearrangement uses TRBV27 and TRBJ1-1; D perhaps matches TRBD1 (6 bases). CDR3 length equals 13 residues. V was clipped by 6 bases and J by 2 bases, with 10 bases between them. Germline values: CDR1 MNHEY, CDR2 SMNVEV (reference sequence). CDR3 sequence (DNA): TGTGCCAGCAGACAGGACAGCAACACTGAAGCTTTCTTT. Translated, it gives CASRQDSNTEAFF.

This clonotype has a handful of counts. The chain is built from TRBV7-6 and TRBJ2-2, with a tentative D call TRBD1 (6 bases). This CDR3 has 17 residues. Germline-derived CDR1 and CDR2 are SGHVS and FNYEAQ. V lost 5 bases and J 0 bases, leaving 16 bases between the germline ends. CDR3 protein: CASSNEWGHANTGELFF. In DNA form, the CDR3 reads TGTGCCAGCAGCAACGAGTGGGGGCACGCGAACACCGGGGAGCTGTTTTTT.

The chain combines TRBV10-3 with TRBJ1-1, with D possibly being TRBD1 (6 bases). This CDR3 is 13 amino acids long. Per germline, CDR1 ENHRY and CDR2 SYGVKD. Trimming pared 9 bases from V and 2 bases from J, leaving 13 bases between. CDR3: CAIKRTDNTEAFF. CDR3 nucleotides: TGTGCCATTAAGCGGACAGATAACACTGAAGCTTTCTTT.

This clonotype appeared a few times. This chain uses TRBV4-3 with TRBJ2-3; TRBD2 aligns across 8 bases. The CDR3 totals 18 residues. Germline CDR1 and CDR2: LGHNA and YSLEER. V gave up 4 bases and J gave up 0 bases; unmatched junction bases: 12. Here the CDR3 DNA reads TGCGCCAGCAGCCCCCAAAGTAGCGGGGACTCTAGCACAGATACGCAGTATTTT. Its protein product is CASSPQSSGDSSTDTQYF.